The clone carrying this T cell receptor (beta chain) appeared a few times. As yet, its antigen is unknown. The germline V and J ends were trimmed by 3 bases and 9 bases, with 16 bases remaining between them. The CDR3 has 15 amino acids. Per germline, CDR1 SGHDT and CDR2 YYEEEE. This sample is drawn from a study of beta chain features in type 1 diabetes. General study findings and limits: Within each of all four CD4+ subsets, Type 1 diabetes patients had TCRB CDR3s that were moderately but significantly shorter. A pattern of fewer insertions and more deletions at VDJ junctions was seen in type 1 diabetes patients.

Reverse transcribing all isolated RNA meant expressed TCRB transcripts were sequenced. Measured with immunoSEQ multiplex PCR; TCRdb has only the in-frame clones, and not every one. The sample lists roughly 290,000 clones, about 8.5% seen once, with approximately 0.99% in the top ten. CD4+ naive, central memory, regulatory and stem cell-like memory cells were sorted via CD45RO/CCR7/CD25/CD127/CD95/CD27. The material sequenced was central memory CD4+ T cells from blood. The rearrangement links TRBV5-6 to TRBJ1-6, with D tentatively TRBD1 (5 bases). The clonotype originates from a woman aged 18-30 years in good health. The CDR3 sequence is CASSSGLRGSSPLHF. In nucleotides, the CDR3 is TGTGCCAGCAGCTCGGGACTCCGGGGGTCTTCACCCCTCCACTTT.